This T cell receptor beta chain was sequenced in a study of tumor-infiltrating lymphocytes in primary liver carcinoma. The CDR3 extends over 16 amino acids. Germline V gives CDR1 SGHNT, CDR2 YYREEE (reference sequence). A note on this clonotype: Its antigen is still unknown. A read error may produce the germline difference seen at one junction end.

Study results and limitations: The difference in top-250-clone fraction between tumors and blood was significant, favoring tumors (p = 0.039). Lower overlap was observed for tumor-adjacent and tumor-blood pairs relative to tumor region pairs.

The authors made TCR beta cDNA from 500 to 600 ng total RNA with a constant-region primer. Each TCR beta library was derived from three nested multiplex PCR rounds that employed slightly modified ARM-PCR. Each of the first two PCR rounds ran 9 to 11 cycles with TRBV1-TRBV30 forward and C-beta reverse primers. Using its own MiXCR run on the multiplex PCR reads, TCRdb lists one record per CDR3 protein. Here the sample spans 90,000 to 150,000 distinct CDR3 sequences, less than 75% being singletons. Co-extraction of both nucleic acids (RNA and DNA) used roughly 18-34 mg of unsorted bulk tissue. Patients in the cohort were treatment-naive and living with chronic HBV infection.

The chain recombines TRBV5-4 with TRBJ2-1, with D perhaps assigned TRBD1 or TRBD2 (6 bases each). Sequenced: tumor-adjacent normal liver tissue. This TCR was sampled from a woman between 55 and 75 years old with primary liver carcinoma and hepatitis B virus infection. The CDR3 DNA is TGTGCCAGCAGCCCCGGAGGGACATGGTCATCAAATGAGCTGTTCTTC. Protein sequence: CASSPGGTWSSNELFF.